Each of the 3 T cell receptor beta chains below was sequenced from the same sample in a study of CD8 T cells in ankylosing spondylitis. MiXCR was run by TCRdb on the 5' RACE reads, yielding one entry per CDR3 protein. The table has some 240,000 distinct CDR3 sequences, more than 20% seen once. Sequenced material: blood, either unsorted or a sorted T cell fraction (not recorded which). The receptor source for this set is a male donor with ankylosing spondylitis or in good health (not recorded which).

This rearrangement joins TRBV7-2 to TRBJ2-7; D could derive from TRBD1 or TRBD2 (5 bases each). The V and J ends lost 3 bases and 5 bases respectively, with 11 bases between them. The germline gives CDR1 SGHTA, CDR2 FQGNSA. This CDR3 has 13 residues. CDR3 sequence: CASSLGPPNEQYF. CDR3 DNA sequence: TGTGCCAGCAGCTTGGGACCCCCTAACGAGCAGTACTTC.

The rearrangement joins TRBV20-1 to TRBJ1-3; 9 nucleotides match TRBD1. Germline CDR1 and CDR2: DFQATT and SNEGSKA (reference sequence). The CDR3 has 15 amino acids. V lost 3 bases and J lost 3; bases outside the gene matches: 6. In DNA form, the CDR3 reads TGCAGTGCTAGGGGACAGGGTTTGGGTGGAAACACCATATATTTT. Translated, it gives CSARGQGLGGNTIYF.

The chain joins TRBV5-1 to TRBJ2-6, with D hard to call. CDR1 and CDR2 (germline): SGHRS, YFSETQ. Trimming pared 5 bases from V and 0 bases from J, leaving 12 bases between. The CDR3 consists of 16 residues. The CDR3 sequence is CASSNGRSSGANVLTF. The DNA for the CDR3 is TGCGCCAGCAGTAACGGACGGAGCTCTGGGGCCAACGTCCTGACTTTC.